This entry lists 17 T cell receptor beta chains sequenced from one sample in a study of CD8 T cells in Susac syndrome. RNA totalling 0.5 to 1 ug underwent reverse transcription with random hexamers. TCRdb re-called the immunoSEQ multiplex PCR reads through MiXCR, storing one row per CDR3 protein. This sample yields 71,000 or so distinct CDR3 sequences, of which over 95% are seen a single time; approximately 0.11% belongs to the top ten. The sample consisted of CD4+ T cells from PBMCs. The receptor source for this set is a human donor with multiple sclerosis.

The V and J genes are TRBV18 and TRBJ1-6; no clear D. The germline gives CDR1 KGHSH, CDR2 LQKENI. V shed 3 bases and J shed 5 bases, with 11 bases lying between them. The CDR3 totals 15 residues. CDR3 DNA sequence: TGTGCCAGCTCACCTCAGGACTGGAATAATTCACCCCTCCACTTT. This encodes CASSPQDWNNSPLHF.

The rearrangement joins TRBV7-9 to TRBJ2-2; D might be TRBD2 (6 bases). The CDR3 length is 14 residues. Germline CDR1 reads SEHNR; CDR2 reads FQNEAQ (reference sequence). Trimming took 0 bases from V and 5 from J, leaving 7 bases between them. CDR3 coding DNA: TGTGCCAGCAGCTTAGCGGAGGGGACCGGGGAGCTGTTTTTT. Translated, it gives CASSLAEGTGELFF.

The chain carries TRBV6-2 or TRBV6-3 and TRBJ2-2, with TRBD2 matching 8 bases. From germline, CDR1 is MNHEY and CDR2 SVGEGT. This CDR3 spans 15 amino acids. V lost 7 bases and J lost 7; bases outside the gene matches: 11. The CDR3 region is CASTETSGSGGELFF. The CDR3, as DNA: TGTGCCAGCACAGAAACTAGCGGTTCGGGCGGGGAGCTGTTTTTT.

The rearrangement joins TRBV19 to TRBJ2-3; the match to TRBD1 covers 7 bases. Germline V gene lookup returns CDR1 LNHDA and CDR2 SQIVND (reference sequence). J gave up 0 bases and V 7 bases, and 4 bases lay outside the gene matches. This CDR3 has 14 residues. CDR3 in amino acids: CASKVTGSTDTQYF. The CDR3 DNA is TGTGCCAGTAAGGTGACAGGGAGCACAGATACGCAGTATTTT.

The chain uses TRBV30 and TRBJ2-2; D call uncertain. CDR3 length: 11 residues. Trimming stripped 1 base from V and 6 bases from J, with 3 bases between. Germline V gene data show CDR1 as GTSNPN and CDR2 as SVGIG (reference sequence). CDR3 sequence (DNA): TGTGCCTGGAGTGCACCCGGGGAGCTGTTTTTT. This codes for CAWSAPGELFF. Together with reference TRBV30 and TRBJ2-2, the CDR3 gives the full variable domain: SQTIHQWPATLVQPVGSPLSLECTVEGTSNPNLYWYRQAAGRGLQLLFYSVGIGQISSEVPQNLSASRPQDRQFILSSKKLLLSDSGFYLCAWSAPGELFFGEGSRLTVL.

The chain has TRBV5-6 and TRBJ1-6, with no clear D. V shed 3 bases and J shed 9 bases, with 19 bases lying between them. The germline CDR1 and CDR2 sequences are SGHDT and YYEEEE. The CDR3 is made up of 16 amino acids. For the CDR3, the DNA is TGTGCCAGCAGCTCCAGTACGGGCTTAATTCGTTCACCCCTCCACTTT. Its translation: CASSSSTGLIRSPLHF.

This chain uses TRBV24-1 with TRBJ2-2, with 14 positions matching TRBD2. This CDR3 region has 19 residues. The ends lost 1 base at V and 2 bases at J; junction bases unmatched: 5. CDR1 is KGHDR and CDR2 is SFDVKD in the germline V gene. CDR3 bases: TGTGCCACCAGTGATTTCGCGGGACTAGCGGGGGAAAACACCGGGGAGCTGTTTTTT. Translated: CATSDFAGLAGENTGELFF.

The chain employs TRBV11-2 and TRBJ2-1; D might be TRBD2 (6 bases). The CDR3 runs 14 residues. Trimming shortened V by 10 bases and J by 12 bases, and 25 bases separated the two germline ends. Germline CDR1 SGHAT, CDR2 FQNNGV. In DNA form, the CDR3 reads TGTGCCACCGAAGGACTAACAGACCGCCGCGGGCAGTTCTTC. This sequence encodes CATEGLTDRRGQFF.

This chain links TRBV5-1 with TRBJ2-5; D remains ambiguous. The germline gives CDR1 SGHRS, CDR2 YFSETQ. The CDR3 is 14 amino acids. With 6 bases removed from V and 1 base from J, the gap between germline ends came to 13 bases. The CDR3 spells CASTPEDLQETQYF. DNA for the CDR3: TGCGCCAGCACCCCCGAGGACCTCCAAGAGACCCAGTACTTC.

For this clonotype: The junction departs from germline at one end; a sequencing error may be responsible. The chain is built from TRBV2 and TRBJ1-6; a weak D match, TRBD1 (5 bases). Germline V gene lookup returns CDR1 SNHLY and CDR2 FYNNEI. The CDR3 sequence is 14 residues long. CDR3 DNA sequence: TGTGCCAGCAGTGATTGGCAGGGCGGTTCACCCCCCCACTTT. This sequence encodes CASSDWQGGSPPHF.

The gene calls are TRBV3-1 and TRBJ1-2; the match to TRBD1 covers 9 bases. Germline V gene lookup returns CDR1 LGHDT and CDR2 YNNKEL (reference sequence). This CDR3 has 16 amino acids. J lost 5 bases, V lost 0 bases, and 7 bases had no gene match. Written as DNA, the CDR3 is TGTGCCAGCAGCCAAGATTGGGACAGGGTTGGTTATGGCTACACCTTC. It encodes CASSQDWDRVGYGYTF. The full variable domain, rest sourced from reference TRBV3-1 and TRBJ1-2, is DTAVSQTPKYLVTQMGNDKSIKCEQNLGHDTMYWYKQDSKKFLKIMFSYNNKELIINETVPNRFSPKSPDKAHLNLHINSLELGDSAVYFCASSQDWDRVGYGYTFGSGTRLTVV.

The V and J genes are TRBV11-2 and TRBJ1-1; D might be TRBD1 (5 bases). CDR1 and CDR2 from the germline V gene are SGHAT and FQNNGV. Trimming took off 6 bases at V and 4 bases at J, with 9 bases between the two ends. This CDR3 has 12 residues. The CDR3 DNA follows: TGTGCCAGCAGTGGGGGGGGCACTGAAGCTTTCTTT. Amino acid sequence: CASSGGGTEAFF.

This clonotype was counted only a few times. This chain joins TRBV12-3 or TRBV12-4 and TRBJ1-5; tentative D call: TRBD1 (6 bases). Trimming shortened V by 2 bases and J by 5 bases, and 7 bases separated the two germline ends. The CDR3 loop spans 13 amino acids. The CDR3 spells CASSLNRDQPQHF. CDR3 bases: TGTGCCAGCAGTTTAAACAGGGATCAGCCCCAGCATTTT.

V and J are TRBV3-1 and TRBJ1-6; 11 nucleotides match TRBD1. CDR1 and CDR2 from the germline V gene are LGHDT and YNNKEL (reference sequence). This CDR3 is 18 amino acids long. Trimming at V came to 3 bases and at J to 0 bases, leaving 4 bases not matched to a gene. The DNA for the CDR3 is TGTGCCAGCAGCCACGGGACAGGGGGAAGCTCCTATAATTCACCCCTCCACTTT. Its protein product is CASSHGTGGSSYNSPLHF.

The J gene is TRBJ2-7, the V gene TRBV13; D is ambiguous. The CDR3 contains 12 residues. Per the germline V gene, CDR1 is PRHDT and CDR2 is FYEKMQ (reference sequence). Trimming removed 5 bases at V and 6 bases at J, with 11 bases between. CDR3 protein: CASSPRIGEQYF. CDR3 coding DNA: TGTGCCAGCAGCCCCCGGATAGGCGAGCAGTACTTC.

V is TRBV7-9 and J is TRBJ2-7; D is possibly TRBD1 (5 bases). V gave up 3 bases and J gave up 0 bases, with 9 bases separating them. The CDR3 consists of 14 residues. Germline assignment: CDR1 SEHNR and CDR2 FQNEAQ (reference sequence). Here the CDR3 reads CASSFSQGSYEQYF. CDR3 in DNA: TGTGCCAGCAGCTTCTCCCAGGGCTCCTACGAGCAGTACTTC.

The rearrangement links TRBV3-1 to TRBJ1-5; 7 bases are shared with TRBD1. Trimming at V came to 0 bases and at J to 2 bases, leaving 7 bases not matched to a gene. The germline gives CDR1 LGHDT, CDR2 YNNKEL (reference sequence). The length of the CDR3 is 17 residues. The CDR3: CASSQEFGTEGNQPQHF. In DNA form, the CDR3 reads TGTGCCAGCAGCCAAGAGTTTGGGACAGAAGGCAATCAGCCCCAGCATTTT.